This T cell receptor (beta chain) derives from a study of CD8 T cells in Susac syndrome. Whole-study results and caveats: The study recognized that the number of individuals in its TCR sequencing and HLA analysis was relatively small.

The authors sequenced TCR beta from blood CD8+ and CD4+ T cells. In the case of this clonotype: The target antigen is unknown.

Random hexamers were used to reverse transcribe 0.5 to 1 ug of RNA. Coverage of TCR beta CDR3 amplification by immunoSEQ multiplex PCR extended to 54 Vbeta and 13 Jbeta. TCRdb reprocessed the immunoSEQ multiplex PCR reads via MiXCR and lists one record per CDR3 protein. The sample has about 180,000 distinct CDR3 sequences; approximately 93% are singletons. The CDR3 contains 17 residues. The J segment lost 6 bases and the V segment lost 4 bases, leaving 15 bases of the junction unmatched. Looked up from germline, CDR1 is SGHNT and CDR2 is YYREEE (reference sequence). The chain couples TRBV5-4 to TRBJ2-4, with TRBD1 identical over 8 bases. This receptor was taken from a human donor with multiple sclerosis. Material for sequencing was CD4+ T cells from PBMCs. CDR3 sequence (DNA): TGTGCCAGCAGCCCCCTCCCCCCCGACAGGGGCGGAAACATTCAGTACTTC. This sequence encodes CASSPLPPDRGGNIQYF.